This T cell receptor (beta chain) stems from a study of identifying expanded T cells in peripheral blood. Healthy donors had no documented immune events, such as infections, while sampled. Deletions cut 5 bases from V and 2 bases from J, with 16 bases between. CDR1 and CDR2 from the germline V gene are SGHTA and FQGNSA. The CDR3 loop spans 16 amino acids. Produced via immunoSEQ multiplex PCR; TCRdb's table is partial and in-frame only. The data show 50,000 to 75,000 clones, about 80% seen once. This clone has just one count. This sequence originates from a person between 18 and 75 years old in good health. The rearrangement links TRBV7-2 to TRBJ2-1; D gene unclear. Sequenced: blood. The CDR3 bases are TGTGCCAGCAGCCCCGGTCTTGGGTCGGCCTACAATGAGCAGTTCTTC. This translates into CASSPGLGSAYNEQFF. Variable domain in full (rest from reference TRBV7-2 and TRBJ2-1): GAGVSQSPSNKVTEKGKDVELRCDPISGHTALYWYRQSLGQGLEFLIYFQGNSAPDKSGLPSDRFSAERTGGSVSTLTIQRTQQEDSAVYLCASSPGLGSAYNEQFFGPGTRLTVL.